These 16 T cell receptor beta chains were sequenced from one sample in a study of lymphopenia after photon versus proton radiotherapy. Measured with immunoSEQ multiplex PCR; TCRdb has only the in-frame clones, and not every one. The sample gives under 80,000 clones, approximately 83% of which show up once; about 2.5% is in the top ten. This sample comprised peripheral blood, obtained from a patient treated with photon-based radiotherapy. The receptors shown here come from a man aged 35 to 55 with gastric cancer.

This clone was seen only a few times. CDR3 nucleotide sequence: TGTGCCAGCAGTTACCAGGGGGCCCCCGTCTACGAGCAGTACTTC. It is translated as CASSYQGAPVYEQYF. V and J are TRBV6-5 and TRBJ2-7, with 8 bases lining up with TRBD1. Germline V gives CDR1 MNHEY, CDR2 SVGAGI. J lost 3 bases, V lost 2 bases, and 6 bases had no gene match. The length of the CDR3 is 15 residues.

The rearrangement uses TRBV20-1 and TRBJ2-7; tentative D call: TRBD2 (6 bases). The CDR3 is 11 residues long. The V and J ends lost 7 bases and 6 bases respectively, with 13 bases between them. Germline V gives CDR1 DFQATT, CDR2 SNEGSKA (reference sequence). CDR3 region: CSVQGLGEQYF. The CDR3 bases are TGCAGTGTTCAGGGACTGGGCGAGCAGTACTTC.

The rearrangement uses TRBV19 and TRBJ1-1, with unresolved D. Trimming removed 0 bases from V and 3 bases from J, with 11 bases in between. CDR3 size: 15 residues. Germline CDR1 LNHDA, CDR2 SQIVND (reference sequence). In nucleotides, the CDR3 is TGTGCCAGTAGTATAGATGACACGGACTACACTGAAGCTTTCTTT. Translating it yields CASSIDDTDYTEAFF.

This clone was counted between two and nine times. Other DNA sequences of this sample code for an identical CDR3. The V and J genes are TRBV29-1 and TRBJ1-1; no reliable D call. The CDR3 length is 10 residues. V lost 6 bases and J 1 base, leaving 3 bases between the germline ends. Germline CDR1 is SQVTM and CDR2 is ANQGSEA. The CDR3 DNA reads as TGCAGCGTGAAGAACACTGAAGCTTTCTTT. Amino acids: CSVKNTEAFF.

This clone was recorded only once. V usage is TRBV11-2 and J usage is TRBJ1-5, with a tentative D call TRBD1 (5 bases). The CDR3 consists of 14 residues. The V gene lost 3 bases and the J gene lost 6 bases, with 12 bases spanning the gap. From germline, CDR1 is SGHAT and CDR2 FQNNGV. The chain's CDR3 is CASSLGGFSQPQHF. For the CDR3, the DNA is TGTGCCAGCAGCTTGGGGGGGTTCAGTCAGCCCCAGCATTTT.

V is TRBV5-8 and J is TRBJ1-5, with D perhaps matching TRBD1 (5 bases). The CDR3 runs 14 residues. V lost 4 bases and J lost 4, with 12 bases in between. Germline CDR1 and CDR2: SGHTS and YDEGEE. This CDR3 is CASSRRDLNQPQHF. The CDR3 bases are TGTGCCAGCAGCCGACGGGACCTAAATCAGCCCCAGCATTTT.

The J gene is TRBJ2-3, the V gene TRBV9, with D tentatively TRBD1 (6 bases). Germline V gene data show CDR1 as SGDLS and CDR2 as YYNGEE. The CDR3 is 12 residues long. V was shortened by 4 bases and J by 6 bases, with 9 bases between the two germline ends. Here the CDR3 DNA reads TGTGCCAGCAGCTTTCAGGGGGATACGCAGTATTTT. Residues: CASSFQGDTQYF.

This chain's CDR3 is CASSFQTGTGYNSPLHF. The CDR3 bases are TGTGCCAGCAGTTTCCAAACCGGGACAGGGTATAATTCACCCCTCCACTTT. V gene TRBV27 combines with J gene TRBJ1-6; TRBD1 agrees at 9 bases. The CDR3 spans 17 residues. With V trimmed by 3 bases and J by 4 bases, 7 bases remained unmatched. From germline, CDR1 is MNHEY and CDR2 SMNVEV (reference sequence).

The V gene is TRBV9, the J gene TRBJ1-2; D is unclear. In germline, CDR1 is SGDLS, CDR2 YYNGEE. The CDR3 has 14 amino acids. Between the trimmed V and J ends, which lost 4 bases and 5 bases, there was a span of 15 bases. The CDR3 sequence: CASSTEPSLYGYTF. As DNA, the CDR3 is TGTGCCAGCAGCACGGAACCATCGCTATATGGCTACACCTTC. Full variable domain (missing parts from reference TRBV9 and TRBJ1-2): DSGVTQTPKHLITATGQRVTLRCSPRSGDLSVYWYQQSLDQGLQFLIQYYNGEERAKGNILERFSAQQFPDLHSELNLSSLELGDSALYFCASSTEPSLYGYTFGSGTRLTVV.

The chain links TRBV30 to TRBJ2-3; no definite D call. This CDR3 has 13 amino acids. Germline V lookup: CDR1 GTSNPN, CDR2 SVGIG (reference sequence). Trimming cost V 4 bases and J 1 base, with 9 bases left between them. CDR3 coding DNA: TGTGCCTGGAATTCGGTGGGCACAGATACGCAGTATTTT. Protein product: CAWNSVGTDTQYF.

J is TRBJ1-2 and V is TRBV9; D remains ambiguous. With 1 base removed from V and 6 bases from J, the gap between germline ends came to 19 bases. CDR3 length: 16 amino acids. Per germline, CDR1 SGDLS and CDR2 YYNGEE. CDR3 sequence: CASSVFSDSPSDGYTF. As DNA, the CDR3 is TGTGCCAGCAGCGTATTTTCCGACTCCCCCTCGGATGGCTACACCTTC.

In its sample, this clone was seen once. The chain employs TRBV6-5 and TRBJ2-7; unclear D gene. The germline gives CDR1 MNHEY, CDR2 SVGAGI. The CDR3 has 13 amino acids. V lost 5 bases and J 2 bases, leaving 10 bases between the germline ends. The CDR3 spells CASSTTVPYEQYF. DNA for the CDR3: TGTGCCAGCAGTACGACTGTCCCCTACGAGCAGTACTTC.

The CDR3 reads CASSVGLDQPQHF. In DNA form, the CDR3 reads TGTGCCAGCAGTGTTGGCCTCGATCAGCCCCAGCATTTT. The V and J genes are TRBV6-1 and TRBJ1-5; the D is unclear. Trimming took 4 bases from V and 5 from J, leaving 9 bases between them. Germline V gene lookup returns CDR1 MNHNS and CDR2 SASEGT. The CDR3 has 13 residues.

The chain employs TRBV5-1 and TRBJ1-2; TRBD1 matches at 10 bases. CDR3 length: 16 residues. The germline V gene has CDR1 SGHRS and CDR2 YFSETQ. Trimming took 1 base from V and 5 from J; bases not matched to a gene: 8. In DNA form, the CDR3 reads TGCGCCAGCAGCTTGACGGGACAGGGGACAACGTATGGCTACACCTTC. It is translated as CASSLTGQGTTYGYTF.

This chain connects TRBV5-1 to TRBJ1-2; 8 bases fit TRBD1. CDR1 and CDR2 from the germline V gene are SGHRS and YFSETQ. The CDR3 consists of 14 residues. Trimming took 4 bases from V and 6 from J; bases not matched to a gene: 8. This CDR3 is CASSPGQESDGYTF. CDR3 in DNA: TGCGCCAGCAGCCCGGGACAGGAAAGTGATGGCTACACCTTC.

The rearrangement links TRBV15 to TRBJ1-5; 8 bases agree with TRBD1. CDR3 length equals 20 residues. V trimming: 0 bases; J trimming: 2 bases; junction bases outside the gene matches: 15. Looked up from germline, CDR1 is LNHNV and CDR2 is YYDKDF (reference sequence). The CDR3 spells CATSRDLGYQGARGNQPQHF. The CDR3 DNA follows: TGTGCCACCAGCAGAGATCTTGGCTACCAGGGGGCGCGGGGCAATCAGCCCCAGCATTTT.